The 22 T cell receptor beta chains reported below all come from one sample, sequenced in a study of blood T cell repertoires in COVID-19. Sequenced by immunoSEQ multiplex PCR; TCRdb stores in-frame clones only, minus some. The sample lists over 50,000 clones; roughly 91% were seen once. Sequencing was performed on peripheral blood. Source of these receptors: a man between 45 and 60 years old with active COVID-19.

The CDR3 DNA follows: TGTGCCAGCTCACCTGATCGGGGTTCGATCTCTGGAAACACCATATATTTT. Its protein is CASSPDRGSISGNTIYF. This sequence joins TRBV18 and TRBJ1-3; D is unresolved. The CDR3 loop spans 17 amino acids. The ends were cut back, 3 bases at V and 0 bases at J, with 15 bases in the middle. Germline V gene lookup returns CDR1 KGHSH and CDR2 LQKENI.

This clone was detected once. The chain employs TRBV28 and TRBJ1-4, with D perhaps TRBD1 (6 bases). Between the trimmed V and J ends, which lost 7 bases and 8 bases, there was a span of 20 bases. The germline CDR1 and CDR2 sequences are MDHEN and SYDVKM. The CDR3 extends over 15 amino acids. This CDR3 is CASNSRGGEREKLFF. DNA of the CDR3: TGTGCCAGCAACTCCAGGGGTGGGGAACGCGAAAAACTGTTTTTT.

The rearrangement uses TRBV28 and TRBJ1-2, with D perhaps TRBD1 (6 bases). Trimming left V 6 bases short and J 8 bases short, with 22 bases between. Germline V gene sequence: CDR1 MDHEN, CDR2 SYDVKM. The CDR3 runs to 15 residues. The CDR3: CASSPDRFPYRGYTF. The CDR3 DNA reads as TGTGCCAGCAGCCCCGACAGGTTCCCTTACCGAGGCTACACCTTC.

CDR3 nucleotide sequence: TGTGCCAGCCACGGGGGGACCTCCTACGAGCAGTACTTC. Translation: CASHGGTSYEQYF. The chain joins TRBV28 to TRBJ2-7, with TRBD2 identical over 7 bases. The CDR3 consists of 13 residues. After removal of 8 bases from V and 0 bases from J, the junction contained 4 bases not matched to a gene. The germline gives CDR1 MDHEN, CDR2 SYDVKM. The entire variable domain, with the rest obtained from reference TRBV28 and TRBJ2-7, is as follows: DVKVTQSSRYLVKRTGEKVFLECVQDMDHENMFWYRQDPGLGLRLIYFSYDVKMKEKGDIPEGYSVSREKKERFSLILESASTNQTSMYLCASHGGTSYEQYFGPGTRLTVT.

The rearrangement uses TRBV4-1 and TRBJ2-7; 7 bases align to TRBD1. The germline V gene encodes CDR1 MGHRA and CDR2 YSYEKL. There are 15 residues in the CDR3. Unmatched junction bases numbered 7, after V lost 3 bases and J lost 2 bases. The CDR3, as DNA: TGCGCCAGCAGCCAGAGGCTAGGGGGCCCCTACGAGCAGTACTTC. It codes for CASSQRLGGPYEQYF.

This sequence joins TRBV6-4 and TRBJ2-1; 7 bases match TRBD1. V shed 5 bases and J 7 bases; nucleotides not matched to a gene: 8. CDR1 is MRHNA, CDR2 SNTAGT, per germline. The CDR3 spans 14 residues. The CDR3 reads CASSPMTGMNEQFF. The DNA for the CDR3 is TGTGCCAGCAGTCCGATGACAGGGATGAATGAGCAGTTCTTC.

The chain uses TRBV19 and TRBJ1-3, with D perhaps matching TRBD1 (5 bases). The V and J ends lost 3 bases and 0 bases respectively, with 15 bases between them. This CDR3 spans 17 amino acids. Germline V gives CDR1 LNHDA, CDR2 SQIVND (reference sequence). CDR3: CASSMPSRGYSGNTIYF. The CDR3 region has the DNA TGTGCCAGTAGTATGCCCTCAAGGGGATACTCTGGAAACACCATATATTTT.

The CDR3 DNA reads as TGTGCCAGCAGTTACACCGACAGGGTGAACACTGAAGCTTTCTTT. Its translation is CASSYTDRVNTEAFF. The genes are TRBV6-5 and TRBJ1-1, with 7 bases identical to TRBD1. With 2 bases clipped from V and 0 bases from J, the junction kept 3 bases outside the gene matches. Germline V gene sequence: CDR1 MNHEY, CDR2 SVGAGI. The CDR3 length is 15 residues.

V gene TRBV30 combines with J gene TRBJ2-7, with 8 bases aligning to TRBD1. Germline assignment: CDR1 GTSNPN and CDR2 SVGIG (reference sequence). This CDR3 comprises 14 residues. The junction had 9 bases not matched to a gene; V was cut back by 4 bases and J by 4 bases. DNA for the CDR3: TGTGCCTGGAACCCCCCAGGGGGCGGTTACGAGCAGTACTTC. Translated, it gives CAWNPPGGGYEQYF.

J is TRBJ1-2 and V is TRBV19; D gene ambiguous. The germline V and J ends were trimmed by 5 bases and 5 bases, with 18 bases remaining between them. The CDR3 consists of 15 residues. Germline CDR1 and CDR2: LNHDA and SQIVND (reference sequence). CDR3 residues: CASSPPGTVLYGYTF. In DNA form, the CDR3 reads TGTGCCAGTAGTCCTCCCGGAACAGTCCTTTATGGCTACACCTTC.

The chain has TRBV7-2 and TRBJ2-2; 8 bases agree with TRBD1. Trimming removed 1 base from V and 6 bases from J; junction bases left unmatched: 4. CDR3 size: 15 residues. CDR1 and CDR2 (germline): SGHTA, FQGNSA. The CDR3 coding sequence is TGTGCCAGCAGCTTAGGACAGGGGATCGCCGGGGAGCTGTTTTTT. It codes for CASSLGQGIAGELFF. The whole variable domain, remainder taken from reference TRBV7-2 and TRBJ2-2, is GAGVSQSPSNKVTEKGKDVELRCDPISGHTALYWYRQSLGQGLEFLIYFQGNSAPDKSGLPSDRFSAERTGGSVSTLTIQRTQQEDSAVYLCASSLGQGIAGELFFGEGSRLTVL.

V is TRBV2 and J is TRBJ1-1, with a tentative D call TRBD1 (5 bases). This CDR3 contains 14 residues. In germline, CDR1 is SNHLY, CDR2 FYNNEI. The germline V and J ends were trimmed by 7 bases and 0 bases, with 12 bases remaining between them. This chain's CDR3 is CASTARVMNTEAFF. The CDR3 DNA sequence: TGTGCCAGCACCGCCAGGGTTATGAACACTGAAGCTTTCTTT.

This chain links TRBV5-6 with TRBJ1-1, with a tentative D call TRBD1 (6 bases). CDR3 size: 16 residues. Trimming took 0 bases from V and 0 from J, leaving 12 bases between them. CDR1 is SGHDT, CDR2 YYEEEE, per germline. The CDR3 sequence: CASSLVTGTMNTEAFF. The CDR3 region has the DNA TGTGCCAGCAGCTTGGTAACAGGGACCATGAACACTGAAGCTTTCTTT.

The rearrangement uses TRBV6-2 or TRBV6-3 and TRBJ2-7; D remains ambiguous. V gave up 8 bases and J gave up 5 bases, with 16 bases separating them. The CDR3 is 13 amino acids. Germline CDR1 is MNHEY and CDR2 is SVGEGT. The CDR3 is CASGPRVPHEQYF. For the CDR3, the DNA is TGTGCCAGCGGCCCCCGGGTCCCCCACGAGCAGTACTTC.

The chain combines TRBV6-2 or TRBV6-3 with TRBJ1-1; D perhaps matches TRBD1 (6 bases). Between the trimmed V and J ends, which lost 6 bases and 5 bases, there was a span of 10 bases. CDR3 size: 12 residues. The germline V gene has CDR1 MNHEY and CDR2 SVGEGT. CDR3 coding DNA: TGTGCCAGCAGCGAACAGGGAACTGAAGCTTTCTTT. Translating gives CASSEQGTEAFF.

This chain joins TRBV15 and TRBJ2-3; 7 bases map to TRBD1. Trimming at V came to 0 bases and at J to 2 bases, leaving 8 bases not matched to a gene. This CDR3 has 17 residues. Germline V CDR1 and CDR2: LNHNV, YYDKDF (reference sequence). CDR3 nucleotide sequence: TGTGCCACCAGCAGAGATATAGGGACAGTTGACACAGATACGCAGTATTTT. This translates into CATSRDIGTVDTDTQYF. Based on the CDR3 plus reference TRBV15 and TRBJ2-3, the full variable domain is DAMVIQNPRYQVTQFGKPVTLSCSQTLNHNVMYWYQQKSSQAPKLLFHYYDKDFNNEADTPDNFQSRRPNTSFCFLDIRSPGLGDTAMYLCATSRDIGTVDTDTQYFGPGTRLTVL.

This rearrangement joins TRBV13 to TRBJ1-1, with TRBD1 identical over 9 bases. CDR3 length equals 15 residues. V lost 3 bases, J lost 5 bases, and 7 bases stayed unmatched. CDR1 and CDR2 (germline): PRHDT, FYEKMQ (reference sequence). CDR3: CASSLDRGGRTEAFF. The DNA of the CDR3 is TGTGCCAGCAGCTTGGACAGGGGAGGTCGGACTGAAGCTTTCTTT.

V usage is TRBV5-4 and J usage is TRBJ1-2; 9 positions agree with TRBD1. V lost 7 bases and J lost 0; bases outside the gene matches: 13. The CDR3 totals 17 residues. The germline V gene encodes CDR1 SGHNT and CDR2 YYREEE (reference sequence). The CDR3 loop reads CASSAYRGQFTNYGYTF. The DNA of the CDR3 is TGTGCCAGCTCTGCATACAGGGGGCAATTCACTAACTATGGCTACACCTTC.

V and J are TRBV7-9 and TRBJ1-2, with TRBD1 matching 12 bases. V was clipped by 3 bases and J by 5 bases; unmatched bases: 1. Germline lookup yields CDR1 SEHNR and CDR2 FQNEAQ (reference sequence). This CDR3 is 14 amino acids long. The CDR3 DNA follows: TGTGCCAGCAGCTTGGGACAGGGGGCTTATGGCTACACCTTC. This translates into CASSLGQGAYGYTF.

This chain links TRBV24-1 with TRBJ2-5, with TRBD2 matching 8 bases. There are 15 residues in the CDR3. The germline V gene has CDR1 KGHDR and CDR2 SFDVKD. V lost 9 bases to trimming and J lost 2 bases; unmatched junction nucleotides: 10. In DNA form, the CDR3 reads TGTGCCACCGCCACGGGAGGGGGGCGGCAAGAGACCCAGTACTTC. Protein sequence: CATATGGGRQETQYF.

The gene calls are TRBV6-2 or TRBV6-3 and TRBJ2-2; a weak D match, TRBD2 (5 bases). V gave up 2 bases and J gave up 7 bases, with 14 bases separating them. Germline V CDR1 and CDR2: MNHEY, SVGEGT. This CDR3 contains 15 residues. The CDR3 protein is CASSYVDLTSGELFF. CDR3 coding DNA: TGTGCCAGCAGTTACGTGGACCTCACTAGCGGGGAGCTGTTTTTT.

The rearrangement links TRBV2 to TRBJ1-1, with TRBD1 as a possible D gene (6 bases). The CDR3 consists of 13 residues. The V end was cut by 7 bases, the J end by 5 bases, with 14 bases between. From germline, CDR1 is SNHLY and CDR2 FYNNEI. CDR3 in amino acids: CASNTGYVTEAFF. CDR3 sequence (DNA): TGTGCCAGCAATACAGGGTACGTGACTGAAGCTTTCTTT.